These 9 T cell receptor beta chains were sequenced from one sample in a study of blood T cell repertoires in COVID-19. Method: immunoSEQ multiplex PCR; TCRdb's copy keeps in-frame clones and lacks some. Found here are 140,000 to 150,000 clones, 88% of them singletons; the top ten hold around 1.9%. Sequenced material: peripheral blood. The receptors come from a man between 65 and 85 years old with acute or convalescent COVID-19.

The J gene is TRBJ2-2, the V gene TRBV5-1; 9 bases line up with TRBD2. There are 14 residues in the CDR3. In germline, CDR1 is SGHRS, CDR2 YFSETQ. J gave up 4 bases and V 6 bases, and 4 bases lay outside the gene matches. CDR3 sequence reads: CASKTSGFTGELFF. CDR3 DNA: TGCGCCAGCAAGACTAGCGGTTTCACCGGGGAGCTGTTTTTT.

This clone was counted a single time. The genes are TRBV7-2 and TRBJ2-4; TRBD2 agrees at 15 bases. The germline V gene encodes CDR1 SGHTA and CDR2 FQGNSA. J was trimmed by 7 bases and V by 6 bases; bases with no gene match: 7. This CDR3 comprises 16 residues. The CDR3 DNA reads as TGTGCCAGCAGTCGGACTAGCGGGGGGGTGGCGAACATTCAGTACTTC. Translated: CASSRTSGGVANIQYF. The variable domain in full, completed from reference TRBV7-2 and TRBJ2-4, reads GAGVSQSPSNKVTEKGKDVELRCDPISGHTALYWYRQSLGQGLEFLIYFQGNSAPDKSGLPSDRFSAERTGGSVSTLTIQRTQQEDSAVYLCASSRTSGGVANIQYFGAGTRLSVL.

The gene calls are TRBV3-1 (or the pseudogene TRBV3-2) and TRBJ1-1; D not certain. The germline V gene encodes CDR1 LGHDT and CDR2 YNNKEL (reference sequence). This CDR3 region has 14 residues. V was trimmed by 0 bases and J by 5 bases, leaving 10 bases between them. CDR3 region: CASSQDWAATEAFF. The CDR3 DNA reads as TGTGCCAGCAGCCAAGATTGGGCAGCAACTGAAGCTTTCTTT.

This clone was detected once. The chain has TRBV5-4 and TRBJ1-5; D gene uncertain. Germline values: CDR1 SGHNT, CDR2 YYREEE (reference sequence). V lost 0 bases, J lost 7 bases, and 8 bases lay in between. The length of the CDR3 is 13 residues. The CDR3 sequence: CASSLEDGQPQHF. For the CDR3, the DNA is TGTGCCAGCAGCTTGGAAGACGGGCAGCCCCAGCATTTT.

The chain carries TRBV3-1 (or the pseudogene TRBV3-2) and TRBJ1-3; no firm D call. Trimming left V 0 bases short and J 4 bases short, with 13 bases between. The CDR3 contains 16 residues. Per germline, CDR1 LGHDT and CDR2 YNNKEL (reference sequence). The CDR3 bases are TGTGCCAGCAGCCAAGATTTAGGAGTGGAGGGAAACACCATATATTTT. Its translation is CASSQDLGVEGNTIYF.

The J gene is TRBJ2-7, the V gene TRBV19; D gene unclear. V was trimmed by 1 base and J by 0 bases, leaving 7 bases between them. The CDR3 totals 14 residues. The germline CDR1 and CDR2 sequences are LNHDA and SQIVND (reference sequence). The CDR3 coding sequence is TGTGCCAGTAGTATAGCCCAACACTCCTACGAGCAGTACTTC. Translating gives CASSIAQHSYEQYF.

The CDR3 DNA is TGTGCCAGAAGCTGTCAGGGACAGGGATGTGACTATGGCTACACCTTC. It translates to CARSCQGQGCDYGYTF. V gene TRBV5-3 combines with J gene TRBJ1-2; 9 nucleotides align to TRBD1. TRBV5-3 belongs to the ORF category, with a function that is uncertain. CDR3 length: 16 amino acids. V dropped 3 bases and J dropped 3; count of bases not matched to a gene: 9.

V is TRBV11-2 and J is TRBJ1-2; no reliable D call. CDR3 length equals 16 residues. CDR1 and CDR2 from the germline V gene are SGHAT and FQNNGV. V dropped 5 bases and J dropped 4 bases, with 20 bases sitting between them. The CDR3 sequence: CASSGPRSSTPYGYTF. For the CDR3, the DNA is TGTGCCAGCAGCGGGCCTCGGTCTTCCACTCCCTATGGCTACACCTTC.

The chain uses TRBV28 and TRBJ2-6, with D possibly TRBD1 on 5 matching bases. Deletions cut 4 bases from V and 2 bases from J, with 9 bases between. CDR1 and CDR2 from the germline V gene are MDHEN and SYDVKM. The CDR3 extends over 15 amino acids. The CDR3 region is CASSYRNTGANVLTF. The CDR3 nucleotides read TGTGCCAGCAGTTACAGGAATACTGGGGCCAACGTCCTGACTTTC. Drawing the rest from reference TRBV28 and TRBJ2-6, the complete variable domain is DVKVTQSSRYLVKRTGEKVFLECVQDMDHENMFWYRQDPGLGLRLIYFSYDVKMKEKGDIPEGYSVSREKKERFSLILESASTNQTSMYLCASSYRNTGANVLTFGAGSRLTVL.